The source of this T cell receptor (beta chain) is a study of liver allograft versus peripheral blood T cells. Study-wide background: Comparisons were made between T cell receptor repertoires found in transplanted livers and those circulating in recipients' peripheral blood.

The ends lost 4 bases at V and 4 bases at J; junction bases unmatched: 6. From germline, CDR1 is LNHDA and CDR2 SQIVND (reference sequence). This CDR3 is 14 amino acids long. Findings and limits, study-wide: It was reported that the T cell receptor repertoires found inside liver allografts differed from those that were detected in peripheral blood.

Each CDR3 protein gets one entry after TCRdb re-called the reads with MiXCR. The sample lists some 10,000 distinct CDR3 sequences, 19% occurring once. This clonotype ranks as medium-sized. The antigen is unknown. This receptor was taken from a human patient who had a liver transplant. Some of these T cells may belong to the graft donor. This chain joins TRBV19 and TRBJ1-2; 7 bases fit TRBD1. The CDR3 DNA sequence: TGTGCCAGTAGTAGGGGACAGCTAATCTATGGCTACACCTTC. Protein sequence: CASSRGQLIYGYTF.